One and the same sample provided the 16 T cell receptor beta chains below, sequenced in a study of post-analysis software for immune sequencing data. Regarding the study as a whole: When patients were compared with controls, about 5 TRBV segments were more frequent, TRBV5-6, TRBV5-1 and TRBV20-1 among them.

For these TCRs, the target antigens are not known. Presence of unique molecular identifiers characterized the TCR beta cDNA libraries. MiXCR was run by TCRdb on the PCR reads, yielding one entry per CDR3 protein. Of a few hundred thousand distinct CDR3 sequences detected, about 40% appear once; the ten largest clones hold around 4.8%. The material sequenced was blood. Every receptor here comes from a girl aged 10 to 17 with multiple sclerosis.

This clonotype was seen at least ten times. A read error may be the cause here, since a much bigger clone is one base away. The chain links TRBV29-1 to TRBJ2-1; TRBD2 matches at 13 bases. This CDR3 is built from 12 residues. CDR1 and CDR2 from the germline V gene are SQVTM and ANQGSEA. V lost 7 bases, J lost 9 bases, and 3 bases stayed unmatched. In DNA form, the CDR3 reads TGCAGCGGGACTAGCGGGAGCCTTGAGCAGTTCTTC. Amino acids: CSGTSGSLEQFF.

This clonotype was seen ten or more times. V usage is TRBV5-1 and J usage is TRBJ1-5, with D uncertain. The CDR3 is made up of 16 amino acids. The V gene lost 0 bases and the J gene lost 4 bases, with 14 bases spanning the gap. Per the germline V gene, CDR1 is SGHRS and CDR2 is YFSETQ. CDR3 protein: CASSLGRSGGNQPQHF. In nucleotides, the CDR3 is TGCGCCAGCAGCTTGGGGCGCTCTGGCGGTAATCAGCCCCAGCATTTT.

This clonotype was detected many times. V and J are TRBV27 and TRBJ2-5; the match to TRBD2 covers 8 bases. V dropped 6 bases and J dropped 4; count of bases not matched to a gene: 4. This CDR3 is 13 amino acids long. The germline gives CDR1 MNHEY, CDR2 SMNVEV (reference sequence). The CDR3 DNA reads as TGTGCCAGCAGCCCCAGCGGGGGAGAGACCCAGTACTTC. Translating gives CASSPSGGETQYF.

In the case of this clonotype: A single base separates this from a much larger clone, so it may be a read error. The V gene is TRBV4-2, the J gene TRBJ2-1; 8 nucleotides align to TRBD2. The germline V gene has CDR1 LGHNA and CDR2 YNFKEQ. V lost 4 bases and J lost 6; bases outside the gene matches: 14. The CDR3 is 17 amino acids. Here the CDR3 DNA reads TGTGCCAGCAGCCGCCAGAGCGGGGGCGCGACTGGCAATGAGCAGTTCTTC. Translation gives CASSRQSGGATGNEQFF.

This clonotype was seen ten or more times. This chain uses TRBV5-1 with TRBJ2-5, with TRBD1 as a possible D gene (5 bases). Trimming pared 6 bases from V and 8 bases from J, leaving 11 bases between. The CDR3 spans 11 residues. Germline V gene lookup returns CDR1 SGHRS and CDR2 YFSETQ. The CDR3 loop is CASKGDYTQYF. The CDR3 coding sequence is TGCGCCAGCAAAGGGGATTATACCCAGTACTTC.

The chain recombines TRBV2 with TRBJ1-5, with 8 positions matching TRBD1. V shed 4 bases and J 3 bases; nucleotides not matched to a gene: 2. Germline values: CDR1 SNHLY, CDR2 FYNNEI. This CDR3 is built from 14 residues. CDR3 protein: CASSGTGPNQPQHF. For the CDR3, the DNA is TGTGCCAGCAGTGGGACAGGGCCCAATCAGCCCCAGCATTTT.

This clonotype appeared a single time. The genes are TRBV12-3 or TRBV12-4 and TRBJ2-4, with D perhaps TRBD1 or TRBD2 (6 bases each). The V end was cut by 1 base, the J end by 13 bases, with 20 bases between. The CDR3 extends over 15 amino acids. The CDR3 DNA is TGTGCCAGCAGTTTAGAGGGGGGCCTCGACAATGAGCAGTACTTC. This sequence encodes CASSLEGGLDNEQYF.

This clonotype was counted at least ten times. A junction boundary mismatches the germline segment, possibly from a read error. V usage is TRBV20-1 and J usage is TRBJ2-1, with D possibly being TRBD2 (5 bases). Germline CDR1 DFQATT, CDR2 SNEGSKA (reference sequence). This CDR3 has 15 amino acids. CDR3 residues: CSAGDSAGAYNEQFF. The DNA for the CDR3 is TGCAGTGCTGGAGATAGCGCCGGTGCCTACAATGAGCAGTTCTTC.

In DNA form, the CDR3 reads TGTGCCAGCACCTTGGAGGCAGGGGGAGTCACTGAAGCTTTCTTT. It translates to CASTLEAGGVTEAFF. The chain uses TRBV27 and TRBJ1-1, with 7 bases aligning to TRBD1. The CDR3 length is 15 residues. Germline trimming cut 7 bases from V and 4 bases from J; bases unmatched to any gene: 12. Germline-derived CDR1 and CDR2 are MNHEY and SMNVEV (reference sequence).

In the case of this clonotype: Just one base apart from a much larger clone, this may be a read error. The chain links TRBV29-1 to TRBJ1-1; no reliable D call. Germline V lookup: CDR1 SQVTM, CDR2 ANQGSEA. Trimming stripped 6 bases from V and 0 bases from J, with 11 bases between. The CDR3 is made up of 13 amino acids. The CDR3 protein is CSVEADMNTEAFF. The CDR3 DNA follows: TGCAGCGTGGAGGCCGATATGAACACTGAAGCTTTCTTT. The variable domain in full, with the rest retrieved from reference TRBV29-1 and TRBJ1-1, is SAVISQKPSRDICQRGTSLTIQCQVDSQVTMMFWYRQQPGQSLTLIATANQGSEATYESGFVIDKFPISRPNLTFSTLTVSNMSPEDSSIYLCSVEADMNTEAFFGQGTRLTVV.

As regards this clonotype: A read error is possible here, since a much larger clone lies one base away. Here the CDR3 reads CASRDSTRLYERYF. DNA for the CDR3: TGTGCCAGCAGAGACTCGACTAGGCTCTACGAGCGGTACTTC. The chain employs TRBV6-6 and TRBJ2-1, with D possibly being TRBD2 (6 bases). The CDR3 loop spans 14 amino acids. Per the germline V gene, CDR1 is MNHNY and CDR2 is SVGAGI (reference sequence).

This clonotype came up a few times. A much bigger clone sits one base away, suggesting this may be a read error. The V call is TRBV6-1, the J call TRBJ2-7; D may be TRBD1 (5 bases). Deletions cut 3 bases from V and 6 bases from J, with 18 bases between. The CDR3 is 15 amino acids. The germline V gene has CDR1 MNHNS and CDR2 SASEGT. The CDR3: CASSERAARAAEQYV. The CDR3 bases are TGTGCCAGCAGTGAGCGCGCCGCCAGGGCAGCCGAGCAGTACGTC.

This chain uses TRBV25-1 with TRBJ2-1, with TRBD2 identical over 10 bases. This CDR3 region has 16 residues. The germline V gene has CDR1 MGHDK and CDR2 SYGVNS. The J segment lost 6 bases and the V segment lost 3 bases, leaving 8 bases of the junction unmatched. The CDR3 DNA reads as TGTGCCAGCAGTGATCCCTCAGCGGGGGGGTTCAATGAGCAGTTCTTC. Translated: CASSDPSAGGFNEQFF.

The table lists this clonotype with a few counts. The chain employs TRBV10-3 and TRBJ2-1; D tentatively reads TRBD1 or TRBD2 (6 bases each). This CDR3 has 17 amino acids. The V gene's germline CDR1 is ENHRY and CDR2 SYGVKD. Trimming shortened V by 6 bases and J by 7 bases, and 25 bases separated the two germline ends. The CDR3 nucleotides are TGTGCCATCAGAGTCGCGGGGAGACAGGACCCCCCTAATGAGCAGTTCTTC. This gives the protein CAIRVAGRQDPPNEQFF.

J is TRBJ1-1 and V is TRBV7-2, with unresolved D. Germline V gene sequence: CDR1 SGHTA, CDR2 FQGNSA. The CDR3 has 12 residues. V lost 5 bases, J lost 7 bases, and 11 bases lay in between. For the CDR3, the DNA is TGTGCCAGCAGCCTTCGAGGCTATGAAGCTTTCTTT. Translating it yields CASSLRGYEAFF.

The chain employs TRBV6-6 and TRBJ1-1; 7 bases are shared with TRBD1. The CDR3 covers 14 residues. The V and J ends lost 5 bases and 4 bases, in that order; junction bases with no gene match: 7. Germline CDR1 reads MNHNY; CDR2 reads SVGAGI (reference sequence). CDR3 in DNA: TGTGCCAGCAGTCCCCAGGGGGATGGCACTGAAGCTTTCTTT. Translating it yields CASSPQGDGTEAFF.